This T cell receptor (beta chain) came from a study of blood T cell repertoires in COVID-19. As for the study in general: Both acute and convalescent COVID-19 samples were obtained from the United States, Italy and Spain.

Original data processing: Counts of nucleated cells, estimated from reference gene primer amplification, were obtained. The protocol was immunoSEQ multiplex PCR, while the TCRdb copy is restricted to in-frame clones and leaves out a portion. V and J calls and clone size come straight from that table; D and trimming were deduced from the DNA. The table has approximately 300,000 clones, about 90% seen once; the top ten hold roughly 12%. The CDR3 spans 15 residues. Germline trimming cut 4 bases from V and 2 bases from J; bases unmatched to any gene: 6. Germline V lookup: CDR1 SEHNR, CDR2 FQNEAQ (reference sequence).

The chain uses TRBV7-9 and TRBJ2-7; 9 bases fit TRBD1. Sequences were obtained from peripheral blood. This receptor was obtained from a woman in her 30s with COVID-19, enrolled during active disease. The CDR3 nucleotides are TGTGCCAGCAGCTCGACAGGGGGGCCTACCTACGAGCAGTACTTC. Translating gives CASSSTGGPTYEQYF.